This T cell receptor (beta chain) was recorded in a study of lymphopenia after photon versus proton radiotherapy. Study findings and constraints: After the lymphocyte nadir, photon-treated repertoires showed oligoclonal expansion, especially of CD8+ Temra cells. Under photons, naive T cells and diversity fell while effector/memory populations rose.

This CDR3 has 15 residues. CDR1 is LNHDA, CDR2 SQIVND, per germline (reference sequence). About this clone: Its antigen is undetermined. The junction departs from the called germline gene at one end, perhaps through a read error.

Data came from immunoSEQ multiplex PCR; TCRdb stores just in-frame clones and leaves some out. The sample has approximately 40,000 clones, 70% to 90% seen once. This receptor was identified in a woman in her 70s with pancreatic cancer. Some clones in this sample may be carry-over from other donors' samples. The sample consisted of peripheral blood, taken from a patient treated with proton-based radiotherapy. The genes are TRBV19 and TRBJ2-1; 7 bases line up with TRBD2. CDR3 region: CASSRAGESYNEQFF. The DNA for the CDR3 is TGTGCCAGCAGTAGGGCGGGAGAATCCTACAATGAGCAGTTCTTC.